This T cell receptor (beta chain) was sequenced for a study of shared clonotypes between healthy human individuals. Study-level results: Larger estimated richness was generally seen in naive subsets than in memory subsets.

This CDR3 is built from 20 residues. Researchers ran the assay at a deep level. Genomic DNA (from each subset) was split evenly across several immunoSEQ plates. In the original analysis: With immunoSEQ giving junction-only sequences and no quality scores, filtering differed. Repertoires were generated with immunoSEQ multiplex PCR, while TCRdb's copy carries only in-frame clones and drops some. V and J calls and clone size are those listed in that table; D and trimming were worked out from the DNA. The data hold roughly 2.2 million clones, with under 95% observed a single time. Comment on this clone: Antigen specificity is unknown.

This rearrangement joins TRBV21-1 to TRBJ2-7; TRBD2, the D gene given by the table, was not confirmed from the DNA. TRBV21-1 counts as a pseudogene. Sequenced material: naive CD4+ T cells from PBMCs. Subset defined: CD45RA+ positively selected. The sequence derives from a young man in good health. Some clones in this sample may be carry-over from other donors' samples. For the CDR3, the DNA is TGTGCCAGCAGCAGAGGACGTATCCTAGCGGGAGGGCCGGATTCGTACGAGCAGTACTTC. Protein: CASSRGRILAGGPDSYEQYF.